Following are 10 T cell receptor beta chains from one sample sequenced in a study of beta chain features in type 1 diabetes. Findings of the study overall: People with Type 1 diabetes carried modestly yet significantly shorter TCRB CDR3s in all four CD4+ subsets.

Expressed TCRB transcripts were sequenced because the entire RNA isolate underwent reverse transcription. Repertoires were generated with immunoSEQ multiplex PCR, while TCRdb's copy carries only in-frame clones and drops some. The sample consists of 300,000 to 400,000 clones, approximately 10% of them appearing once. These receptors lack a known antigen. Sample: central memory CD4+ T cells from blood. The receptors originated from a man aged 25 to 40 with type 1 diabetes.

The chain couples TRBV5-1 to TRBJ2-3; a weak D match, TRBD1 (6 bases). Between the trimmed V and J ends, which lost 2 bases and 4 bases, there was a span of 14 bases. CDR3 length: 15 residues. Germline assignment: CDR1 SGHRS and CDR2 YFSETQ. CDR3 in DNA: TGCGCCAGCAGCTTCCTGGGGGACACACCAGATACGCAGTATTTT. It is translated as CASSFLGDTPDTQYF.

The CDR3 DNA follows: TGTGCCTGGATGGACAGGACAAGCTCCTATAATTCACCCCTCCACTTT. It encodes CAWMDRTSSYNSPLHF. The gene calls are TRBV30 and TRBJ1-6, with 7 bases fitting TRBD1. Germline V gives CDR1 GTSNPN, CDR2 SVGIG (reference sequence). V lost 4 bases and J lost 0; bases outside the gene matches: 6. This CDR3 has 16 amino acids.

The chain carries TRBV29-1 and TRBJ1-1; 9 positions match TRBD1. Looked up from germline, CDR1 is SQVTM and CDR2 is ANQGSEA. Trimming at V came to 4 bases and at J to 7 bases, leaving 13 bases not matched to a gene. The CDR3 has 15 amino acids. The CDR3 reads CSVVPRGQGNDEAFF. In DNA, the CDR3 is TGCAGCGTTGTACCACGTGGACAGGGGAACGATGAAGCTTTCTTT.

The rearrangement links TRBV28 to TRBJ1-5; tentatively, D is TRBD1 (6 bases). With 5 bases removed from V and 0 bases from J, the gap between germline ends came to 11 bases. Per germline, CDR1 MDHEN and CDR2 SYDVKM. There are 15 residues in the CDR3. CDR3 nucleotide sequence: TGTGCCAGCAGTAGGACAGCCTATAGCAATCAGCCCCAGCATTTT. Translated: CASSRTAYSNQPQHF.

The V gene is TRBV28, the J gene TRBJ1-4, with 8 positions matching TRBD1. With V trimmed by 8 bases and J by 8 bases, 10 bases remained unmatched. Germline V gene lookup returns CDR1 MDHEN and CDR2 SYDVKM. This CDR3 comprises 14 residues. The CDR3 loop reads CASGSGTGKEKLFF. The CDR3, as DNA: TGTGCCAGCGGCTCCGGGACAGGAAAGGAAAAACTGTTTTTT. Complete variable domain (other parts from reference TRBV28 and TRBJ1-4): DVKVTQSSRYLVKRTGEKVFLECVQDMDHENMFWYRQDPGLGLRLIYFSYDVKMKEKGDIPEGYSVSREKKERFSLILESASTNQTSMYLCASGSGTGKEKLFFGSGTQLSVL.

This clone was observed at least ten times. V and J are TRBV5-4 and TRBJ2-5; possibly TRBD1 or TRBD2 for D (5 bases each). The CDR3 contains 14 residues. V lost 4 bases, J lost 5 bases, and 15 bases lay in between. CDR1 is SGHNT, CDR2 YYREEE, per germline (reference sequence). CDR3 DNA sequence: TGTGCCAGCAGCCCGGGACCTGAGCGGGAGACCCAGTACTTC. Translated: CASSPGPERETQYF.

This clone was observed a few times. This rearrangement joins TRBV2 to TRBJ1-1; D is unclear. Germline V gene sequence: CDR1 SNHLY, CDR2 FYNNEI. Between the trimmed V and J ends, which lost 1 base and 1 base, there was a span of 7 bases. This CDR3 is built from 14 residues. The CDR3 loop reads CASSEGSGNTEAFF. The CDR3 region has the DNA TGTGCCAGCAGTGAAGGATCAGGGAACACTGAAGCTTTCTTT.

The rearrangement joins TRBV7-2 to TRBJ1-1; D may be TRBD1 (5 bases). CDR3 length equals 12 residues. Germline values: CDR1 SGHTA, CDR2 FQGNSA. Between the trimmed V and J ends, which lost 6 bases and 6 bases, there was a span of 11 bases. CDR3 nucleotides: TGTGCCAGCAGTCGGGACTTACCTGAAGCTTTCTTT. Protein sequence: CASSRDLPEAFF. The entire variable domain, with the rest obtained from reference TRBV7-2 and TRBJ1-1, is as follows: GAGVSQSPSNKVTEKGKDVELRCDPISGHTALYWYRQSLGQGLEFLIYFQGNSAPDKSGLPSDRFSAERTGGSVSTLTIQRTQQEDSAVYLCASSRDLPEAFFGQGTRLTVV.

The chain couples TRBV7-2 to TRBJ2-2; TRBD2 matches at 11 bases. Germline CDR1 reads SGHTA; CDR2 reads FQGNSA. V lost 5 bases to trimming and J lost 1 base; unmatched junction nucleotides: 9. This CDR3 region has 18 residues. The CDR3 nucleotides are TGTGCCAGCAGCCGAGGGTCTAGCGGGGGGCTGAACACCGGGGAGCTGTTTTTT. Protein: CASSRGSSGGLNTGELFF. Filled out from reference TRBV7-2 and TRBJ2-2, the complete variable domain reads GAGVSQSPSNKVTEKGKDVELRCDPISGHTALYWYRQSLGQGLEFLIYFQGNSAPDKSGLPSDRFSAERTGGSVSTLTIQRTQQEDSAVYLCASSRGSSGGLNTGELFFGEGSRLTVL.

The chain links TRBV6-5 to TRBJ1-2; maybe TRBD1 (5 bases). V gave up 6 bases and J gave up 0 bases, with 14 bases separating them. This CDR3 comprises 15 residues. Germline V gene sequence: CDR1 MNHEY, CDR2 SVGAGI. The CDR3 DNA reads TGTGCCAGCAGACAGGATGAACTAACTAACTATGGCTACACCTTC. As protein: CASRQDELTNYGYTF.